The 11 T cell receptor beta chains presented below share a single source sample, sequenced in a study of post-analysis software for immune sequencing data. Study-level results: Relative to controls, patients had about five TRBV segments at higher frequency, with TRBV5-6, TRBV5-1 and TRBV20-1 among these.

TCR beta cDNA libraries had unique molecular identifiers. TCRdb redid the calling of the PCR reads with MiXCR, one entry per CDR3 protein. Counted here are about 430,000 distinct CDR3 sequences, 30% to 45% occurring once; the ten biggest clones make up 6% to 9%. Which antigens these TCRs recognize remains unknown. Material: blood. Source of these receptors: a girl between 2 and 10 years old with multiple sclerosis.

CDR3 sequence: CASSSPTGTGIGEQYF. The CDR3 nucleotides read TGTGCCAGCAGCTCGCCGACCGGGACAGGCATTGGAGAGCAGTACTTC. The chain employs TRBV7-3 and TRBJ2-5, with 8 bases aligning to TRBD1. The V gene end was trimmed by 4 bases and the J gene end by 11 bases; junction bases not matched to a gene: 18. The CDR3 spans 16 residues. CDR1 SGHTA and CDR2 FQGTGA come from the germline V gene.

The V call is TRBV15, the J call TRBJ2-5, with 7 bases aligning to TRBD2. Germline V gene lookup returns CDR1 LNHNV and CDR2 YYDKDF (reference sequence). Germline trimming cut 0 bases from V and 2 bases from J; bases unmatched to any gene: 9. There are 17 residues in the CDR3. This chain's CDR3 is CATSRERFRGSQETQYF. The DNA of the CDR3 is TGTGCCACCAGCAGAGAGAGGTTCCGCGGGAGTCAAGAGACCCAGTACTTC.

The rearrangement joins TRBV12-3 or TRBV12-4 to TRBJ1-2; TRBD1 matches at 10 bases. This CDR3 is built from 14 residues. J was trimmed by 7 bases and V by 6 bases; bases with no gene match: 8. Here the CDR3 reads CASSSGTGELGYTF. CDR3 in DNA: TGTGCCAGCAGCTCCGGGACAGGGGAGCTTGGCTACACCTTC.

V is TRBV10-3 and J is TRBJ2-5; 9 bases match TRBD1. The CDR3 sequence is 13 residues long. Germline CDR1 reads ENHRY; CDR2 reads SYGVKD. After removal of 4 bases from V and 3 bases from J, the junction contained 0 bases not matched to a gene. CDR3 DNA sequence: TGTGCCATCAGTGGGACAGGGGAAGAGACCCAGTACTTC. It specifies CAISGTGEETQYF.

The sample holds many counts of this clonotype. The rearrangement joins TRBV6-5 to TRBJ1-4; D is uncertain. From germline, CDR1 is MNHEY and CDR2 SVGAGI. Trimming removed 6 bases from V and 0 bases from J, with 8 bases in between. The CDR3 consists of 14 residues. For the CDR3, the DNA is TGTGCCAGCAGAAAGGTCGCAACTAATGAAAAACTGTTTTTT. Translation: CASRKVATNEKLFF.

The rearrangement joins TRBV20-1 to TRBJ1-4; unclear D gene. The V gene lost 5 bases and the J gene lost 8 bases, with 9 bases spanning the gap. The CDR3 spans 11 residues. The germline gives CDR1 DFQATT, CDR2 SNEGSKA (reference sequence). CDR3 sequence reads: CSAQPGEKLFF. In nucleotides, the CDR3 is TGCAGTGCTCAACCGGGCGAAAAACTGTTTTTT.

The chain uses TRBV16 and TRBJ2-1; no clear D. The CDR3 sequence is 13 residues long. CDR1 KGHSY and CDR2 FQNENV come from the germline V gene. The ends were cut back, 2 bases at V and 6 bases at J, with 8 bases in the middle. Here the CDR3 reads CASSQTRGNEQFF. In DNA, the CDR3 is TGTGCCAGCAGCCAAACCCGAGGCAATGAGCAGTTCTTC.

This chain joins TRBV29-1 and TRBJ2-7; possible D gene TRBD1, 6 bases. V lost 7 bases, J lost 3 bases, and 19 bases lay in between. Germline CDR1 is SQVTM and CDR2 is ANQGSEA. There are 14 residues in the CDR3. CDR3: CSGGLGQGIYEQYF. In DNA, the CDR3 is TGCAGCGGGGGGCTCGGGCAGGGTATCTACGAGCAGTACTTC.

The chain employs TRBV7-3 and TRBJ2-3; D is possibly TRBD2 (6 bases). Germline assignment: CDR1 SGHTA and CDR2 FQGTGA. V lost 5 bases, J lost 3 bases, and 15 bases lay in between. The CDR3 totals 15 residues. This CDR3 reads CASSRYSGRTDTQYF. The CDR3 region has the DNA TGTGCCAGCAGCAGGTACAGCGGGCGTACAGATACGCAGTATTTT.

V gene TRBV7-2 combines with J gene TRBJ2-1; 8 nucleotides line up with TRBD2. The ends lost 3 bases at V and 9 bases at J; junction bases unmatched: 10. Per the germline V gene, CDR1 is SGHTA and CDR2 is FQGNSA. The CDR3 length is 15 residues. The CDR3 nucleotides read TGTGCCAGCAGCTTTCGGTCTAGCGGGTGCATTGAGCAGTTCTTC. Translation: CASSFRSSGCIEQFF.

The CDR3 coding sequence is TGTGCCAGCAGCCCCGAACGAAAGCCCCAGCATTTT. Protein: CASSPERKPQHF. The chain recombines TRBV7-6 with TRBJ1-5; no definite D call. The CDR3 is 12 amino acids. Per the germline V gene, CDR1 is SGHVS and CDR2 is FNYEAQ. Trimming took 5 bases from V and 8 from J, leaving 10 bases between them.